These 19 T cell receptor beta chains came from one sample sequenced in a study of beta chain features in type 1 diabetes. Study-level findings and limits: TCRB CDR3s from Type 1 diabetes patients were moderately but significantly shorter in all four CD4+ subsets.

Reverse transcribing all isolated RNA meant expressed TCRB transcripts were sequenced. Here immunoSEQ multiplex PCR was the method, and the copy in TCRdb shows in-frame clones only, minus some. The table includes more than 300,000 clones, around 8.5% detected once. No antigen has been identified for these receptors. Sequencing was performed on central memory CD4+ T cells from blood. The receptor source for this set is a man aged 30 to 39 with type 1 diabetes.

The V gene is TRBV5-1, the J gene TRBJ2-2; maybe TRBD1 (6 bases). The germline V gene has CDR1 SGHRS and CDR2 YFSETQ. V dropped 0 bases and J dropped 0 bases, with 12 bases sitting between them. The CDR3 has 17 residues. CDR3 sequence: CASSLGWGTSNTGELFF. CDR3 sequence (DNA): TGCGCCAGCAGCTTGGGATGGGGGACATCGAACACCGGGGAGCTGTTTTTT.

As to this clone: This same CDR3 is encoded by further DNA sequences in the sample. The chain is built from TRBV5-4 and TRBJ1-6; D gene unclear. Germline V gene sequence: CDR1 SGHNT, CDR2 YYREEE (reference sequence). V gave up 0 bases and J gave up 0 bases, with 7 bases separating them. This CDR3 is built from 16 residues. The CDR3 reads CASSLGGSSYNSPLHF. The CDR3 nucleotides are TGTGCCAGCAGCTTGGGAGGGAGCTCCTATAATTCACCCCTCCACTTT.

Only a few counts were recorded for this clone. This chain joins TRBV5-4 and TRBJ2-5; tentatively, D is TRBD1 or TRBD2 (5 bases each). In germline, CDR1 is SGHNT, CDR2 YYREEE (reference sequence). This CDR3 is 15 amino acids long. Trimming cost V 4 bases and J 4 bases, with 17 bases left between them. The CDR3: CASSPGGRAGETQYF. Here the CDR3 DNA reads TGTGCCAGCAGCCCGGGCGGCAGGGCGGGAGAGACCCAGTACTTC.

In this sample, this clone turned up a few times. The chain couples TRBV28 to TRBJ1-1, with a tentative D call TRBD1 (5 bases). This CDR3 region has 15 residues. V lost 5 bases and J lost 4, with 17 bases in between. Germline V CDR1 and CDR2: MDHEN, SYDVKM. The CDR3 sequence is CASSPGGARRTEAFF. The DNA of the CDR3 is TGTGCCAGCAGTCCCGGAGGGGCAAGACGCACTGAAGCTTTCTTT.

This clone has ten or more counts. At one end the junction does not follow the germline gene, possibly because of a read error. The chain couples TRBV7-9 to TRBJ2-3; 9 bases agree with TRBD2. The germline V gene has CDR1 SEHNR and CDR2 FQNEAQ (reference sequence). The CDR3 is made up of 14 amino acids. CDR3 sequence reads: CASSIAGGTDTQYF. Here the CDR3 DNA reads TGTGCCAGCAGCATAGCGGGGGGCACAGATACGCAGTATTTT.

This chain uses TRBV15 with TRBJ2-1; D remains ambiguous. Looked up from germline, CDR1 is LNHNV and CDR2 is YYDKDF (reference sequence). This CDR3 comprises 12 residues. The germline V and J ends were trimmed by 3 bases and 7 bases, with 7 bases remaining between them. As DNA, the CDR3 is TGTGCCACCAGCAGGGACGGGAATGAGCAGTTCTTC. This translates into CATSRDGNEQFF.

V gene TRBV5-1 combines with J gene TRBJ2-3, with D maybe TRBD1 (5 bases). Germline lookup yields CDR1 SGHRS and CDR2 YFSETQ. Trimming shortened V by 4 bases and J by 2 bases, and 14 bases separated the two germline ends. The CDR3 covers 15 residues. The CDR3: CASSPSQGFTDTQYF. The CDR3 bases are TGCGCCAGCAGCCCTTCGCAGGGATTCACAGATACGCAGTATTTT.

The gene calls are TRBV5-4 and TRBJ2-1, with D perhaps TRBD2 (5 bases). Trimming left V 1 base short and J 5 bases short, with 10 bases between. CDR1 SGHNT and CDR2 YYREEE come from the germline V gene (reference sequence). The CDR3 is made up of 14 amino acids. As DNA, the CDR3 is TGTGCCAGCAGCTTGCAGCTAGCCGACAATGAGCAGTTCTTC. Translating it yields CASSLQLADNEQFF.

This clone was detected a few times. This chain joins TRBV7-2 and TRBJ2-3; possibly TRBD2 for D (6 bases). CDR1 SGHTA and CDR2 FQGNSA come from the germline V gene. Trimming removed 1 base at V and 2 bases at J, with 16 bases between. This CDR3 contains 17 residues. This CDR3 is CASSLGAGGYSTDTQYF. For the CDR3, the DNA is TGTGCCAGCAGCTTAGGGGCTGGGGGGTATTCCACAGATACGCAGTATTTT.

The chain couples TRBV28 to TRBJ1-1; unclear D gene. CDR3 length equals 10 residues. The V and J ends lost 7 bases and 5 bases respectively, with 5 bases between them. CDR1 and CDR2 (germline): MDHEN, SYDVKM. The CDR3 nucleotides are TGTGCCAGCATCTCTACTGAAGCTTTCTTT. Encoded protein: CASISTEAFF.

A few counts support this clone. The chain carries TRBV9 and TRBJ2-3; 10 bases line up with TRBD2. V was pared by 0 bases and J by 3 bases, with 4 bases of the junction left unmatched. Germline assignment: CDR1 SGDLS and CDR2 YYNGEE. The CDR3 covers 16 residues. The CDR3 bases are TGTGCCAGCAGCGTAGGGGTAGCGGGGGGAACAGATACGCAGTATTTT. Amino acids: CASSVGVAGGTDTQYF.

CDR3 amino acids: CASSTSWGPGANVLTF. In nucleotides, the CDR3 is TGTGCCAGCAGCACTTCGTGGGGGCCCGGAGCCAACGTCCTGACTTTC. V usage is TRBV9 and J usage is TRBJ2-6; maybe TRBD1 (6 bases). CDR1 SGDLS and CDR2 YYNGEE come from the germline V gene. This CDR3 is 16 amino acids long. With 4 bases removed from V and 7 bases from J, the gap between germline ends came to 18 bases.

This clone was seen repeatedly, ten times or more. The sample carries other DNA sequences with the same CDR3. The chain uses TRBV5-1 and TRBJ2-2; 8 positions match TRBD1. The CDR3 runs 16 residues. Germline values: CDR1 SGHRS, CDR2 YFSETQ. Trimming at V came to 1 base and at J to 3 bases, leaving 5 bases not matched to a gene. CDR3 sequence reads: CASSLQGAVDTGELFF. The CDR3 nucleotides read TGCGCCAGCAGCTTGCAGGGGGCTGTGGACACCGGGGAGCTGTTTTTT.

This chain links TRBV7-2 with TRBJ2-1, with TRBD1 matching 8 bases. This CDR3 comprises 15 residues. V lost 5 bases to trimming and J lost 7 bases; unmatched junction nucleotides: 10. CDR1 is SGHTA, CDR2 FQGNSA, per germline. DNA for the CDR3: TGTGCCAGCAGCATTGGGACAGGAAGCGTTAATGAGCAGTTCTTC. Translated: CASSIGTGSVNEQFF.

The CDR3 loop reads CASSVRTDQPQHF. As DNA, the CDR3 is TGTGCCAGCAGTGTACGGACGGACCAGCCCCAGCATTTT. The V call is TRBV6-5, the J call TRBJ1-5; the D is unclear. Per the germline V gene, CDR1 is MNHEY and CDR2 is SVGAGI. The CDR3 contains 13 residues. V dropped 5 bases and J dropped 7 bases, with 12 bases sitting between them.

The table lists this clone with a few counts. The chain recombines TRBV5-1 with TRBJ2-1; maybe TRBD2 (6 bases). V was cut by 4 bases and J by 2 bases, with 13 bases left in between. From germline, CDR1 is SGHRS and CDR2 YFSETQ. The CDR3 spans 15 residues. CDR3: CASSQPTSPYNEQFF. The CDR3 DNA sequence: TGCGCCAGCAGCCAACCGACTAGTCCCTACAATGAGCAGTTCTTC.

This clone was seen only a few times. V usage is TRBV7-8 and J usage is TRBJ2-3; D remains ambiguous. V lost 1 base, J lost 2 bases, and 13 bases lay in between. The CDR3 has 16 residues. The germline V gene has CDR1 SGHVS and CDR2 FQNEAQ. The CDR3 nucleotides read TGTGCCAGCAGCTTAGAGTTGACCGGATCCACAGATACGCAGTATTTT. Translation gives CASSLELTGSTDTQYF.

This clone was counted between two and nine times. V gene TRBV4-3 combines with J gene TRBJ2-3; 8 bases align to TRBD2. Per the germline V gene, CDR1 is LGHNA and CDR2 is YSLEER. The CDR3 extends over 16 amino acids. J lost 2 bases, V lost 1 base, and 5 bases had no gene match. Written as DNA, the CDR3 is TGCGCCAGCAGCCAAGGCCTAGCGGGCCCCACAGATACGCAGTATTTT. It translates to CASSQGLAGPTDTQYF.

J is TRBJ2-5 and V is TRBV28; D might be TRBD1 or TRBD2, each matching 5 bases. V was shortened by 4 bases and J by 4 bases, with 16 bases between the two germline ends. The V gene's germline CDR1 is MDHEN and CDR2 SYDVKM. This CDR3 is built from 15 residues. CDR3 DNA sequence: TGTGCCAGCAGTTCTCCCGGGACGGTGGGAGAGACCCAGTACTTC. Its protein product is CASSSPGTVGETQYF.